This entry features one T cell receptor beta chain sequence. The antigen is unknown. A much larger clone lies one base from this, so it may be a read error. Amplification from RNA transcripts yielded the TCR beta CDR3 regions. After a first-round RT-PCR with HTBI primers, a second-round multiplex PCR was run. Each CDR3 protein is one row after TCRdb ran MiXCR on the multiplex PCR reads. Among over a million distinct CDR3 sequences, about 38% were seen once, and the ten largest hold 11%. Eligible hyperthyroidism cases comprised new diagnoses of under 2 months' duration in individuals aged 18 to 65. Establishment of the diagnosis relied upon clinical symptoms, serum thyroxine, TRAb, thyroid ultrasound and orbital computed tomography. This CDR3 has 15 amino acids. Per the germline V gene, CDR1 is DFQATT and CDR2 is SNEGSKA (reference sequence). This record comes from a study of Graves' ophthalmopathy and Graves' hyperthyroidism.

The study, taken as a whole, reports: Sensitivity reached approximately 85% and specificity 75% to 82% for a 13-signature model separating ophthalmopathy from stable hyperthyroidism. Most clonotypes expanded in thyroid above 0.001 frequency were present in blood too.

The chain employs TRBV20-1 and TRBJ1-6; no firm D call. The clonotype originates from an adult man with Graves' hyperthyroidism. Sequenced: peripheral blood or thyroid tissue (not recorded which). The CDR3 protein is CSARVSNSYNSPFHF. The CDR3 DNA follows: TGCAGTGCTAGAGTTTCAAACTCCTATAATTCACCCTTCCACTTT.